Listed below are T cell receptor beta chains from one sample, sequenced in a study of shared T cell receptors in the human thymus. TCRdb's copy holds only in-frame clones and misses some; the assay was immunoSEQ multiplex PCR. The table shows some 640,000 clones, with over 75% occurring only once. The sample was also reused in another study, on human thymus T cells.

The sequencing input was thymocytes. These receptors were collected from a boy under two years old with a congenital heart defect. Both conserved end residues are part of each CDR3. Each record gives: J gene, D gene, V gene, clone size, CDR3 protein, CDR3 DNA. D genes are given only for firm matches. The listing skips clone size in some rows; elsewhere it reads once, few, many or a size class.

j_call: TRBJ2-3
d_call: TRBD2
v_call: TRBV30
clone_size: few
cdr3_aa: CAWSVHENGTSGAQYF
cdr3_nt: TGTGCCTGGAGTGTACATGAGAACGGGACTAGCGGGGCGCAGTATTTT

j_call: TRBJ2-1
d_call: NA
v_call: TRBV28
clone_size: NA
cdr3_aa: CASSLRTLGYNEQFF
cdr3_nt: TGTGCCAGCAGTTTGAGGACTCTTGGGTACAATGAGCAGTTCTTC

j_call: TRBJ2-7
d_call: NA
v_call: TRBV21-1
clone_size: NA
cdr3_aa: CASSKEYFQGGYEQYF
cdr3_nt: TGTGCCAGCAGCAAAGAGTATTTTCAGGGTGGGTACGAGCAGTACTTC

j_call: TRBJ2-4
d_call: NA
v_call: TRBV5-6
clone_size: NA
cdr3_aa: CASSHRQVLNIQYF
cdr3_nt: TGTGCCAGCAGCCACCGACAGGTTCTAAACATTCAGTACTTC

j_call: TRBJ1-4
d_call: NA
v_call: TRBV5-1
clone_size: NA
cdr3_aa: CASSQIGENEKLFF
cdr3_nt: TGCGCCAGCAGCCAAATAGGAGAGAATGAAAAACTGTTTTTT

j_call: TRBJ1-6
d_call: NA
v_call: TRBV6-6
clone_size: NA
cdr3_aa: CASSLGQLNSPLHF
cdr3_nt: TGTGCCAGCAGTTTGGGACAACTTAATTCACCCCTCCACTTT

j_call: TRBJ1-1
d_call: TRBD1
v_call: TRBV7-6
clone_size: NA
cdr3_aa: CASSLQGVNTEAFF
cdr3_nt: TGTGCCAGCAGCTTACAGGGGGTGAACACTGAAGCTTTCTTT

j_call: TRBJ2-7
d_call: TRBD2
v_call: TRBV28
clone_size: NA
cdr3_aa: CASSPRLAGEEQYF
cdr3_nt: TGTGCCAGCAGCCCCAGACTAGCGGGTGAAGAGCAGTACTTC

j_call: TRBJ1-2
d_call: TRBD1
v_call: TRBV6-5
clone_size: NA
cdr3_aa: CASRSPQGGYGYTF
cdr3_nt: TGTGCCAGCAGATCACCTCAGGGGGGCTATGGCTACACCTTC

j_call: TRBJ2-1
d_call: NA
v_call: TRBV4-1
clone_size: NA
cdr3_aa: CASSLTYNEQFF
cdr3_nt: TGCGCCAGCAGCCTCACATACAATGAGCAGTTCTTC

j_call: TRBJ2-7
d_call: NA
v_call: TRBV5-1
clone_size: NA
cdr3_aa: CASSLEGGAIDEQYF
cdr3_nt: TGCGCCAGCAGCTTGGAAGGAGGGGCAATTGACGAGCAGTACTTC

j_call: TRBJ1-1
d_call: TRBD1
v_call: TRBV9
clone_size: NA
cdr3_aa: CASSVGLQGEAFF
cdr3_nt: TGTGCCAGCAGCGTAGGCTTACAGGGGGAAGCTTTCTTT

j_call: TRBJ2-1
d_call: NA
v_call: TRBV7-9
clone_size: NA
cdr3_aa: CASSFSWRGSSYNEQFF
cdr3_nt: TGTGCCAGCAGCTTTTCATGGCGGGGAAGCTCCTACAATGAGCAGTTCTTC

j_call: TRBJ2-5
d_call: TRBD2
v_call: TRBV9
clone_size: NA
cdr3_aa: CASSVDGNSGRAGETQYF
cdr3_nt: TGTGCCAGCAGCGTAGACGGGAATAGCGGGAGGGCCGGGGAGACCCAGTACTTC

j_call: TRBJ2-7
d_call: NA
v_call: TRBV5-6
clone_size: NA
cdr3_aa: CARKTGTASYEQYF
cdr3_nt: TGTGCCAGAAAGACCGGGACTGCTTCCTACGAGCAGTACTTC

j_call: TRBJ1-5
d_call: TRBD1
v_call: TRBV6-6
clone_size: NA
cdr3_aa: CASGYRDRGDQPQHF
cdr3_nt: TGTGCCAGCGGATACCGGGACAGGGGAGATCAGCCCCAGCATTTT

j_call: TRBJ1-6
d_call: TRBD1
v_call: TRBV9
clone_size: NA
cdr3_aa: CASSTRTGPNSPLHF
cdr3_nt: TGTGCCAGCAGCACCCGGACAGGACCGAATTCACCCCTCCACTTT

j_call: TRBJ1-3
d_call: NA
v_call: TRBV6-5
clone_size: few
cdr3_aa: CASSSPRGGGNTIYF
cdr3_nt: TGTGCCAGCAGTAGCCCCAGGGGTGGGGGAAACACCATATATTTT

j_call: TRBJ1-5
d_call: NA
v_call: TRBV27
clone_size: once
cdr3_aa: CASRGRNSNQPQHF
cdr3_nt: TGTGCCAGCAGAGGCAGGAATAGCAATCAGCCCCAGCATTTT

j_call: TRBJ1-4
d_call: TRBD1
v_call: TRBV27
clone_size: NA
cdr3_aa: CASSSQGAEKLFF
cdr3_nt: TGTGCCAGCAGTTCACAGGGGGCTGAAAAACTGTTTTTT

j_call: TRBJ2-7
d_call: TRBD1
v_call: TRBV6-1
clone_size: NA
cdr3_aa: CASSDTRGPSYEQYF
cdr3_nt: TGTGCCAGCAGTGACACCAGGGGGCCCTCCTACGAGCAGTACTTC

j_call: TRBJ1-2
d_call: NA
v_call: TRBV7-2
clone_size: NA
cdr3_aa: CASSLDRDYGYTF
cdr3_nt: TGTGCCAGCAGCTTAGACAGGGACTATGGCTACACCTTC

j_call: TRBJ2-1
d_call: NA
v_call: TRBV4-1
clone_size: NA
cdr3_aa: CASSRYGDPRGNEQFF
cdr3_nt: TGCGCCAGCAGCCGGTACGGGGACCCCAGGGGCAATGAGCAGTTCTTC